These 18 T cell receptor beta chains were all obtained from the same sample, sequenced in a study of blood T cell repertoires in COVID-19. Generated by immunoSEQ multiplex PCR, the TCRdb table keeps only in-frame clones and is missing some. The profile shows a few hundred thousand clones, roughly 88% of them singletons. The sequencing input was peripheral blood. The receptor source for this set is a woman aged 25 to 39 with COVID-19, enrolled during active disease.

V usage is TRBV9 and J usage is TRBJ2-3; 7 positions match TRBD2. The CDR3 is made up of 15 amino acids. V shed 4 bases, J shed 2 bases, and the junction held 7 bases outside the gene matches. Germline-derived CDR1 and CDR2 are SGDLS and YYNGEE. DNA of the CDR3: TGTGCCAGCAGCCCCGGGGGGTACATCACAGATACGCAGTATTTT. Translated: CASSPGGYITDTQYF.

The genes are TRBV24-1 and TRBJ1-2, with a weak D call TRBD1 (5 bases). In germline, CDR1 is KGHDR, CDR2 SFDVKD. Trimming cost V 2 bases and J 5 bases, with 5 bases left between them. This CDR3 region has 12 residues. The chain's CDR3 is CATSDSGYGYTF. CDR3 bases: TGTGCCACCAGTGATTCAGGGTATGGCTACACCTTC.

This clone was seen only once. The chain uses TRBV28 and TRBJ1-2; no firm D call. Trimming took off 2 bases at V and 8 bases at J, with 12 bases between the two ends. In germline, CDR1 is MDHEN, CDR2 SYDVKM. The CDR3 contains 13 residues. CDR3 nucleotides: TGTGCCAGCAGTTTAGGTGGGTGGAGGGGCTACACCTTC. Its translation: CASSLGGWRGYTF.

This rearrangement joins TRBV5-4 to TRBJ2-1; D is possibly TRBD2 (5 bases). The CDR3 has 12 amino acids. V shed 6 bases and J shed 9 bases, with 13 bases lying between them. CDR1 is SGHNT and CDR2 is YYREEE in the germline V gene (reference sequence). CDR3 coding DNA: TGTGCCAGCAACTTCTTAGGAGGTGAGCAGTTCTTC. Amino acid sequence: CASNFLGGEQFF.

The chain recombines TRBV4-1 with TRBJ2-2, with D possibly matching TRBD2 (6 bases). V was pared by 8 bases and J by 3 bases, with 13 bases between. The CDR3 spans 14 residues. Germline lookup yields CDR1 MGHRA and CDR2 YSYEKL. This CDR3 reads CASGIGTHTGELFF. The CDR3 DNA reads as TGCGCCAGCGGGATCGGGACTCACACCGGGGAGCTGTTTTTT.

The chain recombines TRBV2 with TRBJ1-2; 10 nucleotides line up with TRBD1. The germline V gene encodes CDR1 SNHLY and CDR2 FYNNEI. The CDR3 length is 14 residues. Unmatched junction bases numbered 3, after V lost 5 bases and J lost 3 bases. This chain's CDR3 is CASSRDRGDYGYTF. The CDR3, as DNA: TGTGCCAGCAGTAGGGACAGGGGTGACTATGGCTACACCTTC.

The V call is TRBV6-5, the J call TRBJ2-2, with 8 nucleotides matching TRBD1. Germline CDR1 and CDR2: MNHEY and SVGAGI. The V gene end was trimmed by 6 bases and the J gene end by 7 bases; junction bases not matched to a gene: 10. This CDR3 comprises 15 residues. The chain's CDR3 is CASSPTTGVIGELFF. CDR3 DNA: TGTGCCAGCAGCCCCACGACAGGGGTGATCGGGGAGCTGTTTTTT.

J is TRBJ2-1 and V is TRBV7-2; D might be TRBD1 (5 bases). Trimming removed 5 bases at V and 4 bases at J, with 9 bases between. Germline CDR1 is SGHTA and CDR2 is FQGNSA. There are 13 residues in the CDR3. Here the CDR3 DNA reads TGTGCCAGCAGCCCCCGACAGTACAATGAGCAGTTCTTC. Protein: CASSPRQYNEQFF.

The chain recombines TRBV27 with TRBJ1-2, with 7 bases matching TRBD1. Germline CDR1 reads MNHEY; CDR2 reads SMNVEV (reference sequence). The CDR3 length is 14 residues. The J segment lost 3 bases and the V segment lost 5 bases, leaving 6 bases of the junction unmatched. The CDR3 loop is CASSGQVGDYGYTF. The CDR3 DNA reads as TGTGCCAGCAGTGGACAGGTGGGGGACTATGGCTACACCTTC.

This clone was recorded only once. The chain employs TRBV2 and TRBJ2-3; a possible D gene is TRBD2 (5 bases). The CDR3 contains 14 residues. Germline assignment: CDR1 SNHLY and CDR2 FYNNEI. The CDR3 spells CGGRARLLTDTQYF. CDR3 bases: TGTGGCGGGCGGGCCCGTCTCCTCACAGATACGCAGTATTTT.

The chain uses TRBV28 and TRBJ2-5, with D tentatively TRBD2 (5 bases). V shed 1 base and J shed 2 bases, with 14 bases lying between them. Per the germline V gene, CDR1 is MDHEN and CDR2 is SYDVKM. The CDR3 is 16 amino acids. The CDR3 region has the DNA TGTGCCAGCAGTTTATCGATGGCGGGTGGACAAGAGACCCAGTACTTC. Its protein product is CASSLSMAGGQETQYF.

This chain joins TRBV10-3 and TRBJ1-1, with a weak D call TRBD1 (5 bases). CDR1 and CDR2 from the germline V gene are ENHRY and SYGVKD. The CDR3 spans 13 residues. V shed 6 bases and J shed 0 bases, with 8 bases lying between them. The CDR3 region is CAISAGMNTEAFF. The CDR3 DNA sequence: TGTGCCATCAGCGCAGGGATGAACACTGAAGCTTTCTTT.

V and J are TRBV7-8 and TRBJ2-4; TRBD2 agrees at 9 bases. Germline CDR1 is SGHVS and CDR2 is FQNEAQ. The CDR3 loop spans 17 amino acids. The trim removed 2 bases at V and 0 bases at J, leaving 5 bases unmatched. The CDR3 reads CASSLSSSGVAKNIQYF. CDR3 in DNA: TGTGCCAGCAGCTTATCTTCTAGCGGGGTAGCCAAAAACATTCAGTACTTC. The variable domain in full, completed from reference TRBV7-8 and TRBJ2-4, reads GAGVSQSPRYKVAKRGQDVALRCDPISGHVSLFWYQQALGQGPEFLTYFQNEAQLDKSGLPSDRFFAERPEGSVSTLKIQRTQQEDSAVYLCASSLSSSGVAKNIQYFGAGTRLSVL.

The genes are TRBV7-2 and TRBJ2-3, with 16 bases that match TRBD2. This CDR3 contains 17 residues. After removal of 5 bases from V and 5 bases from J, the junction contained 7 bases not matched to a gene. Germline V gene lookup returns CDR1 SGHTA and CDR2 FQGNSA. The DNA of the CDR3 is TGTGCCAGCAGCAGCGGGACTAGCGGGGGGGCCATAGATACGCAGTATTTT. This codes for CASSSGTSGGAIDTQYF.

This clone appeared once. This chain connects TRBV14 to TRBJ1-1, with TRBD1 matching 9 bases. CDR3 size: 15 residues. Germline V CDR1 and CDR2: SGHDN, FVKESK. The junction had 8 bases not matched to a gene; V was cut back by 4 bases and J by 5 bases. The CDR3 loop reads CASSLYRGQGTEAFF. The CDR3 DNA is TGTGCCAGCAGCCTTTACAGGGGGCAGGGTACTGAAGCTTTCTTT.

The chain has TRBV6-2 or TRBV6-3 and TRBJ1-5; TRBD1 aligns across 9 bases. Germline trimming cut 6 bases from V and 4 bases from J; bases unmatched to any gene: 7. Germline CDR1 and CDR2: MNHEY and SVGEGT. There are 15 residues in the CDR3. CDR3 DNA sequence: TGTGCCAGCAGCCGGACAGGGGAGGGGAATCAGCCCCAGCATTTT. Amino acid sequence: CASSRTGEGNQPQHF.

This clone is a singleton in its sample. V and J are TRBV19 and TRBJ1-1; D ambiguous. From germline, CDR1 is LNHDA and CDR2 SQIVND (reference sequence). The CDR3 is made up of 13 amino acids. Trimming removed 7 bases at V and 10 bases at J, with 19 bases between. The CDR3 loop reads CASTTAPSFGAFF. The DNA of the CDR3 is TGTGCCAGTACCACAGCCCCGTCCTTTGGAGCTTTCTTT.

This clone was detected a few times. Other nucleotide sequences from this sample produce the same CDR3. The rearrangement links TRBV5-1 to TRBJ1-1; D is unresolved. The CDR3 spans 12 residues. The V end was cut by 1 base, the J end by 4 bases, with 5 bases between. Germline lookup yields CDR1 SGHRS and CDR2 YFSETQ. The CDR3 loop is CASSLPGTEAFF. The CDR3 region has the DNA TGCGCCAGCAGCTTGCCCGGCACTGAAGCTTTCTTT.